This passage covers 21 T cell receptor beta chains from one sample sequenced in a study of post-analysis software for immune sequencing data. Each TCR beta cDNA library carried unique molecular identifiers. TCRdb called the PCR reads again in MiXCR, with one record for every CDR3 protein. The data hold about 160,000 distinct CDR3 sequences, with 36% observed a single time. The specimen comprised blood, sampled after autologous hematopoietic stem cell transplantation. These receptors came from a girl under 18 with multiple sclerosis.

The CDR3 nucleotides are TGTGCCAGCAGTTACCTGAGAGCGGGAGACACCGGGGAGCTGTTTTTT. Its translation: CASSYLRAGDTGELFF. The chain has TRBV6-6 and TRBJ2-2; 8 bases match TRBD2. Germline values: CDR1 MNHNY, CDR2 SVGAGI (reference sequence). The V and J ends lost 2 bases and 3 bases, in that order; junction bases with no gene match: 5. This CDR3 is built from 16 residues.

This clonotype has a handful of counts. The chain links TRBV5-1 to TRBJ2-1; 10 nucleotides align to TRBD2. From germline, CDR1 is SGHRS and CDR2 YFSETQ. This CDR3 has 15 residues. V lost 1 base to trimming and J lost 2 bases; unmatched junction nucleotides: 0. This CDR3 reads CASSLSGRAYNEQFF. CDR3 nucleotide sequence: TGCGCCAGCAGCTTGAGCGGGAGGGCCTACAATGAGCAGTTCTTC. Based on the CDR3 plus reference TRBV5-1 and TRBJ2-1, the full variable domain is KAGVTQTPRYLIKTRGQQVTLSCSPISGHRSVSWYQQTPGQGLQFLFEYFSETQRNKGNFPGRFSGRQFSNSRSEMNVSTLELGDSALYLCASSLSGRAYNEQFFGPGTRLTVL.

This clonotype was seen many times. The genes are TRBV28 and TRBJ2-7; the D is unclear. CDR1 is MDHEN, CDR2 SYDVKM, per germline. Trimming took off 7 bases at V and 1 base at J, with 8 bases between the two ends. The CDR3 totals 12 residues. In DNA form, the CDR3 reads TGTGCCAGCAAGAGTACTTCCTACGAGCAGTACTTC. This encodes CASKSTSYEQYF.

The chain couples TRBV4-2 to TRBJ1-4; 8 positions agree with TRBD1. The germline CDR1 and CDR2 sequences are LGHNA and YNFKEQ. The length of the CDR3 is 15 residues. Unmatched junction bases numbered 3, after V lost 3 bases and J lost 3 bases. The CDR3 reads CASSHPGGSNEKLFF. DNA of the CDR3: TGTGCCAGCAGCCACCCAGGGGGCTCTAATGAAAAACTGTTTTTT.

The CDR3 sequence is CATGRDLGDTQYF. In DNA, the CDR3 is TGTGCCACTGGAAGGGACCTCGGAGATACGCAGTATTTT. The chain recombines TRBV15 with TRBJ2-3; the D call may be TRBD1 or TRBD2 (5 bases each). The CDR3 spans 13 residues. The germline V gene has CDR1 LNHNV and CDR2 YYDKDF (reference sequence). Trimming left V 9 bases short and J 5 bases short, with 15 bases between.

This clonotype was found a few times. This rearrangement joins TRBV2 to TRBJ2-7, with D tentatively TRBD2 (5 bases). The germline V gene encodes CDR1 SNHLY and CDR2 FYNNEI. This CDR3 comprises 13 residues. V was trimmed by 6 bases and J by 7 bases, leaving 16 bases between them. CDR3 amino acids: CASRMGEVGEQYF. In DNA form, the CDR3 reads TGTGCCAGCAGGATGGGAGAGGTTGGGGAGCAGTACTTC. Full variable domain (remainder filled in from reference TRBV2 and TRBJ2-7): EPEVTQTPSHQVTQMGQEVILRCVPISNHLYFYWYRQILGQKVEFLVSFYNNEISEKSEIFDDQFSVERPDGSNFTLKIRSTKLEDSAMYFCASRMGEVGEQYFGPGTRLTVT.

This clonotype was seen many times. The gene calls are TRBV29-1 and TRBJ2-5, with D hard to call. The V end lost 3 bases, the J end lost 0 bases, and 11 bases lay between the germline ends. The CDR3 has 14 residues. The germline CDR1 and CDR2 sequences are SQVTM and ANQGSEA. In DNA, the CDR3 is TGCAGCGTTGACAGGTCAGATGACCAAGAGACCCAGTACTTC. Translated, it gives CSVDRSDDQETQYF.

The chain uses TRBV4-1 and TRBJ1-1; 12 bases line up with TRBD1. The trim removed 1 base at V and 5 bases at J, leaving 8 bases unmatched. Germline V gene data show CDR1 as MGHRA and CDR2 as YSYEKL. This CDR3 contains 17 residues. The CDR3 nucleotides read TGCGCCAGCAGCCAAGTTCCCGGGACAGGGGGCGATACTGAAGCTTTCTTT. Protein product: CASSQVPGTGGDTEAFF.

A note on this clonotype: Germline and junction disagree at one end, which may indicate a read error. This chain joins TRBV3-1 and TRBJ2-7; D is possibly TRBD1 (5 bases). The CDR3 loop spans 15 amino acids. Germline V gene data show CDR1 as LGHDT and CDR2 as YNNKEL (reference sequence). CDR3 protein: CASSQEWGGSYEQYF. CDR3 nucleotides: TGTGCCAGCAGCCAAGAGTGGGGCGGCTCCTATGAGCAGTACTTC.

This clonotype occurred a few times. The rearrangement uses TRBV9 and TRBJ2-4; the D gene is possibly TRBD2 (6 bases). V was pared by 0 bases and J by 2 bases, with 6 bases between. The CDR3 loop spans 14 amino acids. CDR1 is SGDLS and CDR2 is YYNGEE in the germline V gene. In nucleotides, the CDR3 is TGTGCCAGCAGCGTAGGGACTACCAAAAACATTCAGTACTTC. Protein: CASSVGTTKNIQYF.

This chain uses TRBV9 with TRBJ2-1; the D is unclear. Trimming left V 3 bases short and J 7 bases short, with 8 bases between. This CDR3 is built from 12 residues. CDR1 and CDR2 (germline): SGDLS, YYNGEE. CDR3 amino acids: CASSDFDNEQFF. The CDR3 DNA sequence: TGTGCCAGCAGCGATTTTGATAATGAGCAGTTCTTC.

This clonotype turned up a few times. The CDR3 nucleotides read TGTGCCAGCAGCCCCACGGGACTCGCGCAAGAGACCCAGTACTTC. Encoded protein: CASSPTGLAQETQYF. The rearrangement uses TRBV3-1 and TRBJ2-5, with TRBD2 as a possible D gene (6 bases). The CDR3 contains 15 residues. Germline CDR1 LGHDT, CDR2 YNNKEL (reference sequence). V lost 4 bases, J lost 2 bases, and 14 bases lay in between.

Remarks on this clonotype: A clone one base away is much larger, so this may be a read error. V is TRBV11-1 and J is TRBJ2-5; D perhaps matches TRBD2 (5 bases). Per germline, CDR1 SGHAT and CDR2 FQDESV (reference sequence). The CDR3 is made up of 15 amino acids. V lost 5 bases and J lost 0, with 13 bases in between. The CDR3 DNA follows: TGTGCCAGCAGCCAAAGCCCGGGGTACCAAGAGACCCAGTACTTC. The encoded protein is CASSQSPGYQETQYF.

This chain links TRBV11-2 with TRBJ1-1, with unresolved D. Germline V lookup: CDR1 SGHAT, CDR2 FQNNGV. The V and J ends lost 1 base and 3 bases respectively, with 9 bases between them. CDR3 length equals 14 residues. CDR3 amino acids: CASSLGPWDTEAFF. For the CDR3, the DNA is TGTGCCAGCAGCTTAGGGCCCTGGGACACTGAAGCTTTCTTT.

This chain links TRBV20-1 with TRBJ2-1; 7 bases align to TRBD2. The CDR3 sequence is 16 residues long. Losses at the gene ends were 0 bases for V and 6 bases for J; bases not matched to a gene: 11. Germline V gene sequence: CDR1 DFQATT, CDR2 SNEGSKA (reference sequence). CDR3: CSARDGERDPVNEQFF. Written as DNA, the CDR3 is TGCAGTGCTAGAGACGGAGAGCGGGACCCGGTCAATGAGCAGTTCTTC.

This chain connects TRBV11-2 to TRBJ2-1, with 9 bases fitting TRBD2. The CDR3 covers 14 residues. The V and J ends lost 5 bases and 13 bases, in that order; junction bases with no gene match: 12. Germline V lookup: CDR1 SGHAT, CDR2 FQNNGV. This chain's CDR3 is CASSPPLGLAFQFF. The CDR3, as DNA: TGTGCCAGCAGCCCCCCACTAGGACTAGCGTTCCAGTTCTTC.

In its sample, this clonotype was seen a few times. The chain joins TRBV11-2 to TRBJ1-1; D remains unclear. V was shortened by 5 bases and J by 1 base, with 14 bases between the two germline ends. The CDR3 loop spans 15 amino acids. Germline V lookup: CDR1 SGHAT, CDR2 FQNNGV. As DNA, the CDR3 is TGTGCCAGCAGCCTTAACTGGGAGGGGAACACTGAAGCTTTCTTT. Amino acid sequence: CASSLNWEGNTEAFF.

The CDR3 DNA follows: TGTGCCAGCAGTGTTGGGACTAGCGGCGAGTTCTTC. It translates to CASSVGTSGEFF. This chain uses TRBV2 with TRBJ2-1; 11 nucleotides align to TRBD2. The CDR3 sequence is 12 residues long. V shed 4 bases and J 14 bases; nucleotides not matched to a gene: 4. Per the germline V gene, CDR1 is SNHLY and CDR2 is FYNNEI.

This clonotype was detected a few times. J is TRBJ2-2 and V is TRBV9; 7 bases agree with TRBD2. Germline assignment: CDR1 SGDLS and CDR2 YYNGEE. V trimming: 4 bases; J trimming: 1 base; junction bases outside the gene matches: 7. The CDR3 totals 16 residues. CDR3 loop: CASSPRWGGNTGELFF. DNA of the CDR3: TGTGCCAGCAGCCCCCGATGGGGGGGGAACACCGGGGAGCTGTTTTTT. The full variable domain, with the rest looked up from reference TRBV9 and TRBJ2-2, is DSGVTQTPKHLITATGQRVTLRCSPRSGDLSVYWYQQSLDQGLQFLIQYYNGEERAKGNILERFSAQQFPDLHSELNLSSLELGDSALYFCASSPRWGGNTGELFFGEGSRLTVL.

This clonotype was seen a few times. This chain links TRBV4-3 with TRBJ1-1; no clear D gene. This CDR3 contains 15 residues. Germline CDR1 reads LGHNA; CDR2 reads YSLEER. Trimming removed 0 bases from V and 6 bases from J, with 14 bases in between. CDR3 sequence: CASSQETTGVAEAFF. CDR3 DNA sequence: TGCGCCAGCAGCCAAGAGACGACGGGAGTGGCTGAAGCTTTCTTT.

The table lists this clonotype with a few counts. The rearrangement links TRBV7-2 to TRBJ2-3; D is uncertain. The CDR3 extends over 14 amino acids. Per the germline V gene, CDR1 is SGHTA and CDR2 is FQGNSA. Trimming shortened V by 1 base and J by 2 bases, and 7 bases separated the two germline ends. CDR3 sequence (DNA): TGTGCCAGCAGCTTAGGAGCACCCACAGATACGCAGTATTTT. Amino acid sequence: CASSLGAPTDTQYF.